This entry features one T cell receptor (beta chain) sequence. What it binds is unknown. Germline lookup yields CDR1 SGHTA and CDR2 FQGNSA. The CDR3 is made up of 16 amino acids. Between the trimmed V and J ends, which lost 4 bases and 2 bases, there was a span of 15 bases. TCRdb keeps only in-frame clones here, not all; method: immunoSEQ multiplex PCR. The data hold over 35,000 clones, with 75% to 85% observed a single time. This specimen comes from a study of memory CD4+ T cells and cytomegalovirus serostatus. Turning to the study itself: Healthy Belgian adult donors included about 10 CMV-positive and some 24 CMV-negative people.

Overall study findings and caveats: A US-trained random forest predicted CMV serostatus with median AUC around 0.91. Of under 200 reported CMV TCRbeta sequences, 55 to 80 were found in memory CD4+ repertoires.

Single viable CD3+CD4+CD8-CD45RO+ cells were sorted as the memory CD4+ T cells. Total CD4+ T cells were enriched by CD4 positive selection. The TCR comes from an adult in good health and CMV-seronegative. The V gene is TRBV7-2, the J gene TRBJ2-1; D is perhaps TRBD2 (7 bases). Sequencing used memory CD4+ T cells from blood. The DNA for the CDR3 is TGTGCCAGCAGCTCCCTGGGGCGGGGGCCCTACAATGAGCAGTTCTTC. The encoded protein is CASSSLGRGPYNEQFF.